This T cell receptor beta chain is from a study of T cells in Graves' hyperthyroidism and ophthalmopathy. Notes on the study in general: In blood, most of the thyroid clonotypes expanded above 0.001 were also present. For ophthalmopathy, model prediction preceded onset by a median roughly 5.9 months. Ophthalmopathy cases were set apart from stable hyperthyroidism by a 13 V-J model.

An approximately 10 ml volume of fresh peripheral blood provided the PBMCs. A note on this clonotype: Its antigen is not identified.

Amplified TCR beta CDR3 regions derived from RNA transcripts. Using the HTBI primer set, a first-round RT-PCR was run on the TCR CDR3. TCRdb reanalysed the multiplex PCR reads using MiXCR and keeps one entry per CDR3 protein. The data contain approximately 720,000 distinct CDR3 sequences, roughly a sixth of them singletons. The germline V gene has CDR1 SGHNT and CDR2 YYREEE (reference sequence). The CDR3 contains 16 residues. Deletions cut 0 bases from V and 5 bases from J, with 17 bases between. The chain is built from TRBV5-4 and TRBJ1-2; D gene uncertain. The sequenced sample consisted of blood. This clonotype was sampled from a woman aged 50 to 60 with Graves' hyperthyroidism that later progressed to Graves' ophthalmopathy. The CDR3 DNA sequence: TGTGCCAGCAGCTTGGCGGGCAGAGGGTGGGTTTATGGCTACACCTTC. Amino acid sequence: CASSLAGRGWVYGYTF.